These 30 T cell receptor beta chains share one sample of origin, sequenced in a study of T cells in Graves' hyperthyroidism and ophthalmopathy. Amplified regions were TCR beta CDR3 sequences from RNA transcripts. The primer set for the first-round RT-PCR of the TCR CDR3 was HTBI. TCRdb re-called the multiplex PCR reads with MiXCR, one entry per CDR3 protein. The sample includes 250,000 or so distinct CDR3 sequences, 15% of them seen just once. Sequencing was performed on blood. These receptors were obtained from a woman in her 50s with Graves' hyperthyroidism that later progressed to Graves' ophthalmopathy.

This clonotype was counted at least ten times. CDR3 nucleotides: TGTGCCAGCTCACCACCTTCAGTGAACACTGAAGCTTTCTTT. This gives the protein CASSPPSVNTEAFF. This chain uses TRBV18 with TRBJ1-1; D is unclear. The V end lost 0 bases, the J end lost 0 bases, and 5 bases lay between the germline ends. The CDR3 loop spans 14 amino acids. The germline V gene has CDR1 KGHSH and CDR2 LQKENI.

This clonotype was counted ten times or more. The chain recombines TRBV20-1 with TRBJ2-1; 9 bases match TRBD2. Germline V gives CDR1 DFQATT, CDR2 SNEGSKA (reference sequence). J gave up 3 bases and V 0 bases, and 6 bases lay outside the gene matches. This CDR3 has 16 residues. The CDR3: CSARDLASGNYNEQFF. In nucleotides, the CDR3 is TGCAGTGCTAGAGATCTTGCTAGCGGGAACTACAATGAGCAGTTCTTC.

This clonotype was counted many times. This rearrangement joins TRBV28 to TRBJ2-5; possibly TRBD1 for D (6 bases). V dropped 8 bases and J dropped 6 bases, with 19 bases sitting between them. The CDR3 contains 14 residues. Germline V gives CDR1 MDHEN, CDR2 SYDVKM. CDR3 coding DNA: TGTGCCAGCGGCTTAACCGGGACACGCAAGACCCAGTACTTC. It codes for CASGLTGTRKTQYF. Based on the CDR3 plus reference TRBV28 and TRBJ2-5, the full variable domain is DVKVTQSSRYLVKRTGEKVFLECVQDMDHENMFWYRQDPGLGLRLIYFSYDVKMKEKGDIPEGYSVSREKKERFSLILESASTNQTSMYLCASGLTGTRKTQYFGPGTRLLVL.

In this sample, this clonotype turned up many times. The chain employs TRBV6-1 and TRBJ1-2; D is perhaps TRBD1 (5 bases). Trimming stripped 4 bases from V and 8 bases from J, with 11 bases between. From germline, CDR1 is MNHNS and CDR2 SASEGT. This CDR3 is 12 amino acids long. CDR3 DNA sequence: TGTGCCAGCAGTGCATCGGGGGACGGCTACACCTTC. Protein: CASSASGDGYTF.

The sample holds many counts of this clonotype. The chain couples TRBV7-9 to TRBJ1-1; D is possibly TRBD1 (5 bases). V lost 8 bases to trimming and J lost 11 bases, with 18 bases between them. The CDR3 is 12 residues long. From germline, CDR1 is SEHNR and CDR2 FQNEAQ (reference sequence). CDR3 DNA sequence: TGTGCCAGCGATCCAGGGTCTACTACGGCTTTCTTT. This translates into CASDPGSTTAFF.

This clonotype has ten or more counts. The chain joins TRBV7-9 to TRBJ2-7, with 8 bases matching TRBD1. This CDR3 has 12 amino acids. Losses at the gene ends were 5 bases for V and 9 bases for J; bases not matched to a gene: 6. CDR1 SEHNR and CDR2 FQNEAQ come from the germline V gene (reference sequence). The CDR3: CASSEQGVVQYF. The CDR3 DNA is TGTGCCAGCAGCGAACAGGGGGTCGTGCAGTACTTC.

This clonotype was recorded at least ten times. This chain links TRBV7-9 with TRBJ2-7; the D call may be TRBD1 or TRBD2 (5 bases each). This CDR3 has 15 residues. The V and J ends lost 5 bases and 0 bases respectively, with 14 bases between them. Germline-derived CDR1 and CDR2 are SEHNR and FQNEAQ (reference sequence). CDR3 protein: CASSPMRGPSYEQYF. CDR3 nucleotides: TGTGCCAGCAGCCCGATGAGGGGCCCCTCCTACGAGCAGTACTTC.

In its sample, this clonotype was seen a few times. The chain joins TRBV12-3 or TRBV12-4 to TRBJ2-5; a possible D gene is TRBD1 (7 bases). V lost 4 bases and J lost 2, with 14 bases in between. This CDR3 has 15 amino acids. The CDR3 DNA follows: TGTGCCAGCAGTTGGGCGCAGGGGGGACAAGAGACCCAGTACTTC. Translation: CASSWAQGGQETQYF.

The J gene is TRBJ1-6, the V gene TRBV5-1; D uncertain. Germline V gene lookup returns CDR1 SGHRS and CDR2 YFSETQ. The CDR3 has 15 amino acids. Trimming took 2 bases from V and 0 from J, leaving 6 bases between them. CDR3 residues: CASSFGSSYNSPLHF. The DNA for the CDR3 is TGCGCCAGCAGCTTTGGGAGCTCCTATAATTCACCCCTCCACTTT.

CDR3 amino acids: CASSEVGRSPGEQYF. The DNA of the CDR3 is TGTGCCAGCAGTGAGGTCGGACGGTCCCCGGGCGAGCAGTACTTC. The gene calls are TRBV2 and TRBJ2-7, with no clear D. This CDR3 is built from 15 residues. Germline V gene data show CDR1 as SNHLY and CDR2 as FYNNEI. Deletions cut 3 bases from V and 6 bases from J, with 18 bases between. The whole variable domain, remainder taken from reference TRBV2 and TRBJ2-7, is EPEVTQTPSHQVTQMGQEVILRCVPISNHLYFYWYRQILGQKVEFLVSFYNNEISEKSEIFDDQFSVERPDGSNFTLKIRSTKLEDSAMYFCASSEVGRSPGEQYFGPGTRLTVT.

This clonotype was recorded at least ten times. The DNA for the CDR3 is TGTGCCAGCAGTTTGTTCCTCTCGACCCCCTACGAGCAGTACTTC. The encoded protein is CASSLFLSTPYEQYF. The V and J genes are TRBV28 and TRBJ2-7; D call uncertain. Per germline, CDR1 MDHEN and CDR2 SYDVKM. With 3 bases removed from V and 2 bases from J, the gap between germline ends came to 14 bases. The CDR3 runs 15 residues.

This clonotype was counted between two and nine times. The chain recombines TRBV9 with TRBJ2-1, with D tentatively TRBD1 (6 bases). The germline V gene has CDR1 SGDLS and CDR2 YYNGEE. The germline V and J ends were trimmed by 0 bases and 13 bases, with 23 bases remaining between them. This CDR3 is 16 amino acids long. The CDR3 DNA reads TGTGCCAGCAGCGTAGGGTCCCCAGGGGCTACAATGAGACAGTTCTTC. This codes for CASSVGSPGATMRQFF.

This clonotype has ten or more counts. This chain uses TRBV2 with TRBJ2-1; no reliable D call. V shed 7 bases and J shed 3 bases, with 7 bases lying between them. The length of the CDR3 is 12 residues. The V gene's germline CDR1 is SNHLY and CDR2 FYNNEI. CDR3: CASTHNYNEQFF. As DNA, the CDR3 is TGTGCCAGCACCCACAACTACAATGAGCAGTTCTTC.

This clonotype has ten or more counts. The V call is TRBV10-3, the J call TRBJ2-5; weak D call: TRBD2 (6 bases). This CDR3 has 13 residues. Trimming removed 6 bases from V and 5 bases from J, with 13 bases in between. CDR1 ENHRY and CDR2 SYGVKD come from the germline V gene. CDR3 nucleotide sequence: TGTGCCATCAGGGGAACGGGAGTGGAGACCCAGTACTTC. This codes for CAIRGTGVETQYF.

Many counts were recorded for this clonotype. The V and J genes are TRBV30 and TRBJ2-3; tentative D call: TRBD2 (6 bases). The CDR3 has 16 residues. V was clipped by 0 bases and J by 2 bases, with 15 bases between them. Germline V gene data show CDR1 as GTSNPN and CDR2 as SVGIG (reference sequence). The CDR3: CAWSVNTRGFTDTQYF. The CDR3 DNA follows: TGTGCCTGGAGTGTCAACACGCGGGGATTCACAGATACGCAGTATTTT.

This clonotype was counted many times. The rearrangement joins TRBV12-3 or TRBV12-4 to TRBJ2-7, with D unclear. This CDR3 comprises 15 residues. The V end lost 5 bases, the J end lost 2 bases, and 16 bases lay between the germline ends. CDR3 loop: CASSTSLKDTYEQYF. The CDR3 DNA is TGTGCCAGCAGTACAAGTTTAAAGGATACCTACGAGCAGTACTTC.

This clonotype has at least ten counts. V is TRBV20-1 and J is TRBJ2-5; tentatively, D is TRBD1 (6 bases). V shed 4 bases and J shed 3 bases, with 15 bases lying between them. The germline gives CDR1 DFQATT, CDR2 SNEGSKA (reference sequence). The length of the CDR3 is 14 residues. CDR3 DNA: TGCAGTGCTAATTTTGGGGGCCTAGAAGAGACCCAGTACTTC. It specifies CSANFGGLEETQYF.

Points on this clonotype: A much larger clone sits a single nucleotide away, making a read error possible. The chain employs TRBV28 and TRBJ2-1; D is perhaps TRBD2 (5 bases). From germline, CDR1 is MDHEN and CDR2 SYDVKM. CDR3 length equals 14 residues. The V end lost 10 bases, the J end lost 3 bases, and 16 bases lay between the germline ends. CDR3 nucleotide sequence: TGTGCCACCCTGATTAGCGCGAACTACAATGAGCAGTTCTTC. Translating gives CATLISANYNEQFF.

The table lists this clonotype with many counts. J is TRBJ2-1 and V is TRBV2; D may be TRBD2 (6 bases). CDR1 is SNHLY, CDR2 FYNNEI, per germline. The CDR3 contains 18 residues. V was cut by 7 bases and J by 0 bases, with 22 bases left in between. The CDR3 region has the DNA TGTGCCAGCACCCTAGTAGCGGAAGGAGCCCCCTCCTACAATGAGCAGTTCTTC. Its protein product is CASTLVAEGAPSYNEQFF.

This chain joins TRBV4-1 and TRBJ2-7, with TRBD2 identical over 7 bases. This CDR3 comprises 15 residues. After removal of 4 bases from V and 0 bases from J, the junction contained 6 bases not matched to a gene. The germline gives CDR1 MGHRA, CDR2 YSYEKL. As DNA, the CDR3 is TGCGCCAGCAGCCCCTTGGGCGGGAGCTCCTACGAGCAGTACTTC. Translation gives CASSPLGGSSYEQYF.

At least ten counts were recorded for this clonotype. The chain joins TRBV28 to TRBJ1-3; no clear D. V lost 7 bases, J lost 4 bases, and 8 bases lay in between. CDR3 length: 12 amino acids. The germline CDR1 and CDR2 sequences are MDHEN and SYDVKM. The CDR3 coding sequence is TGTGCCAGCACCGAGCGGGGAAACACCATATATTTT. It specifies CASTERGNTIYF.

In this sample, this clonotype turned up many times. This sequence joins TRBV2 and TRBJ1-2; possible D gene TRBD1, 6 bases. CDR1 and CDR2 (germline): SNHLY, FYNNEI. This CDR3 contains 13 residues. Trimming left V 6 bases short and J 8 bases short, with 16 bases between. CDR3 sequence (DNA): TGTGCCAGCAGCGAGGAGGGGGGGGGCGGCTACACCTTC. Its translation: CASSEEGGGGYTF.

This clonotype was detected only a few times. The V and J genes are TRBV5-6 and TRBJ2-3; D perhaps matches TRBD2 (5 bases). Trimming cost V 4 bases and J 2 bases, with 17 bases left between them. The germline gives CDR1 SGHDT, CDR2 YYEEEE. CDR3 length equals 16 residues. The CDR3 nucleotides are TGTGCCAGCAGCGATACTAGTGGCGCAGTCACAGATACGCAGTATTTT. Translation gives CASSDTSGAVTDTQYF.

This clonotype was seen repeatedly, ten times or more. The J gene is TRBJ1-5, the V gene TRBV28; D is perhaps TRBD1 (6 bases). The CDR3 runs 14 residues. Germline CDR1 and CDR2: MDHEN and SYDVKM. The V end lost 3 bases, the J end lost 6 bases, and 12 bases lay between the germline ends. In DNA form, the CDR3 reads TGTGCCAGCAGTTTCAAGGGAGGGGGTCAGCCCCAGCATTTT. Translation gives CASSFKGGGQPQHF.

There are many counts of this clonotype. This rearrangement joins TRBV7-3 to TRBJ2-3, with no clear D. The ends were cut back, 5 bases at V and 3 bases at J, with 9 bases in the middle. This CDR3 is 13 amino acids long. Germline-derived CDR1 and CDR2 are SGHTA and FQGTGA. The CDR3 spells CASSLSPTDTQYF. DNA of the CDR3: TGTGCCAGCAGCCTCTCACCGACAGATACGCAGTATTTT.

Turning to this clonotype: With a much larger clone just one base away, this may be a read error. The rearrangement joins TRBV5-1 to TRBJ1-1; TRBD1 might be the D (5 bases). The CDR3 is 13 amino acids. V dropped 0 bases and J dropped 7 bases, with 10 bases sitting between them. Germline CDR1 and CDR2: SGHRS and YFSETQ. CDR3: CASSLGGADEAFF. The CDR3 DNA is TGCGCCAGCAGCTTGGGGGGCGCTGATGAAGCTTTCTTT.

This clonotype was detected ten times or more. In DNA form, the CDR3 reads TGTGCCAGCAGGGACAACGGGGTGAAAGAGACCCAGTACTTC. It specifies CASRDNGVKETQYF. The rearrangement uses TRBV28 and TRBJ2-5; D might be TRBD1 or TRBD2, each matching 5 bases. This CDR3 contains 14 residues. Germline V gene data show CDR1 as MDHEN and CDR2 as SYDVKM. Trimming took off 6 bases at V and 3 bases at J, with 14 bases between the two ends. Using reference TRBV28 and TRBJ2-5 for the parts outside the CDR3, the full variable domain is DVKVTQSSRYLVKRTGEKVFLECVQDMDHENMFWYRQDPGLGLRLIYFSYDVKMKEKGDIPEGYSVSREKKERFSLILESASTNQTSMYLCASRDNGVKETQYFGPGTRLLVL.

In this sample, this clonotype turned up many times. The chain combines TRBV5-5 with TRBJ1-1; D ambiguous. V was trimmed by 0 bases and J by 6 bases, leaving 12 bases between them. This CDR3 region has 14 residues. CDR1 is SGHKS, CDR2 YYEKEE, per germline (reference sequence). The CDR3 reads CASSLDSDNPEAFF. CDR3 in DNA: TGTGCCAGCAGCTTGGATTCCGATAACCCTGAAGCTTTCTTT.

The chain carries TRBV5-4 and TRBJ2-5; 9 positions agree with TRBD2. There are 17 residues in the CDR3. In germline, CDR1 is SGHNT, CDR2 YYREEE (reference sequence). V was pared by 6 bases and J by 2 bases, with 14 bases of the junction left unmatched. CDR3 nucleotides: TGTGCCAGCACTTGGGGGGGGGCTAGCGGGGATCAAGAGACCCAGTACTTC. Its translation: CASTWGGASGDQETQYF.

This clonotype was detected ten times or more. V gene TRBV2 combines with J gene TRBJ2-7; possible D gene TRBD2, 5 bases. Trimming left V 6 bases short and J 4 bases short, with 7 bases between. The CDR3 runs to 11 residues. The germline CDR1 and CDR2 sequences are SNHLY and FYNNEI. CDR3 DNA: TGTGCCAGCAGACTAGAATACGAGCAGTACTTC. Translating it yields CASRLEYEQYF.